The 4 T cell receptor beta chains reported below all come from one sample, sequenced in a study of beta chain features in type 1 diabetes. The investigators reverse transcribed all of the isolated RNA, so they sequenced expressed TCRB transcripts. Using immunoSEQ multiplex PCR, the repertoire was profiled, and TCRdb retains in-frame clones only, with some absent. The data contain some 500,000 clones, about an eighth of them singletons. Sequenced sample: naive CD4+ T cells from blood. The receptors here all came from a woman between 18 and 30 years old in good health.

The CDR3 loop reads CASKIDRDGGSPLHF. The DNA for the CDR3 is TGTGCCAGCAAAATCGACAGGGACGGTGGTTCACCCCTCCACTTT. V usage is TRBV6-5 and J usage is TRBJ1-6, with TRBD1 identical over 7 bases. The CDR3 covers 15 residues. Germline-derived CDR1 and CDR2 are MNHEY and SVGAGI. The J segment lost 9 bases and the V segment lost 7 bases, leaving 12 bases of the junction unmatched.

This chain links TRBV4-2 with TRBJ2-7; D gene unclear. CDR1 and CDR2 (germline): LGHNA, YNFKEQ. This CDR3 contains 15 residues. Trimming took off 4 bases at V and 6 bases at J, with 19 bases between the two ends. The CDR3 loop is CASSRLGWVYTEQYV. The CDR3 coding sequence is TGTGCCAGCAGCCGGTTGGGATGGGTATATACCGAGCAGTACGTC.

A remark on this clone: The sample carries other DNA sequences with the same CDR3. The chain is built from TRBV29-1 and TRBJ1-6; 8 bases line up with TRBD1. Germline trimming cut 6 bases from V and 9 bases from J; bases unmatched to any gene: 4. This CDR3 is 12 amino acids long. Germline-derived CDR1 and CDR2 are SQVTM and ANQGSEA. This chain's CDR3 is CSVQGAGSPLHF. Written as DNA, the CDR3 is TGCAGCGTGCAGGGGGCAGGTTCACCCCTCCACTTT. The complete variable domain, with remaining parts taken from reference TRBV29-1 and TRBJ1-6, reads SAVISQKPSRDICQRGTSLTIQCQVDSQVTMMFWYRQQPGQSLTLIATANQGSEATYESGFVIDKFPISRPNLTFSTLTVSNMSPEDSSIYLCSVQGAGSPLHFGNGTRLTVT.

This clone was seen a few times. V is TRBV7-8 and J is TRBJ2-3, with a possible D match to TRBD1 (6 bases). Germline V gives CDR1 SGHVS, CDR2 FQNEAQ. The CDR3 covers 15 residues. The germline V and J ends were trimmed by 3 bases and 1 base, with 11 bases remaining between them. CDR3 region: CASSFDRPGTDTQYF. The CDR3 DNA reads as TGTGCCAGCAGCTTCGACAGGCCGGGCACAGATACGCAGTATTTT.